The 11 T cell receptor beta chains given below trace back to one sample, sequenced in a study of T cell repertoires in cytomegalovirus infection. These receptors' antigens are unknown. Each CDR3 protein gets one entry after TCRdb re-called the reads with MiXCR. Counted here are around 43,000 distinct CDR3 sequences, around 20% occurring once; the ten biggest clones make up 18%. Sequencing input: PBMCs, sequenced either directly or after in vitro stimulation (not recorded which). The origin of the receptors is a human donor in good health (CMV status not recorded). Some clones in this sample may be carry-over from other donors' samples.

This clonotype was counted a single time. The CDR3 reads CSARGRRDYEQYF. The CDR3 nucleotides are TGCAGTGCTAGAGGACGTAGGGACTACGAGCAGTACTTC. This chain joins TRBV20-1 and TRBJ2-7; no definite D call. CDR1 and CDR2 from the germline V gene are DFQATT and SNEGSKA (reference sequence). The ends were cut back, 1 base at V and 3 bases at J, with 10 bases in the middle. The CDR3 runs 13 residues.

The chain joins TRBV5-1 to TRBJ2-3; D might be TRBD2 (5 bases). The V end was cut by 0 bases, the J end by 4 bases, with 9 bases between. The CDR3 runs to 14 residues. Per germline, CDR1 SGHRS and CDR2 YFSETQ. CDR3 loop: CASSLGGVADTQYF. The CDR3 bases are TGCGCCAGCAGCTTGGGGGGAGTCGCAGATACGCAGTATTTT.

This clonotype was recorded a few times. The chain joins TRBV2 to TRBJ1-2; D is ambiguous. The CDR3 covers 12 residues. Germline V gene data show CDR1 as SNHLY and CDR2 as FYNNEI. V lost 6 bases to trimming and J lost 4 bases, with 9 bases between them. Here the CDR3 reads CASRPGGYGYTF. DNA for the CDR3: TGTGCCAGCAGACCGGGAGGCTATGGCTACACCTTC.

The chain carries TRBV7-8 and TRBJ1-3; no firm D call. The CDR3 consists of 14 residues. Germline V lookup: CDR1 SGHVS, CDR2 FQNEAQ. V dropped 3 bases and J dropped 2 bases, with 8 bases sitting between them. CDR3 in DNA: TGTGCCAGCAGCTTCACGTTGCCTGGAAACACCATATATTTT. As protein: CASSFTLPGNTIYF.

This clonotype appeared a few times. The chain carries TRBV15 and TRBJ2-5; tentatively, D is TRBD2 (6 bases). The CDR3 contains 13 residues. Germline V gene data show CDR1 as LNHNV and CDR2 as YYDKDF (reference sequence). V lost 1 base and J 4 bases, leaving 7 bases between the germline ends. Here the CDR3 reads CATSRVGGETQYF. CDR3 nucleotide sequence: TGTGCCACCAGCAGAGTGGGGGGAGAGACCCAGTACTTC.

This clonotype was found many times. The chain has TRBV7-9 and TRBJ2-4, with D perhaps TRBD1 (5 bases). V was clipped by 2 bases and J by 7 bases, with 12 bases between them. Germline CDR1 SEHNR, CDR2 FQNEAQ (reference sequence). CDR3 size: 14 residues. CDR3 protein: CASSLKSGINIQYF. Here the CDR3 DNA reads TGTGCCAGCAGCTTAAAGTCAGGGATTAACATTCAGTACTTC.

CDR3 residues: CSAGHRGGSYEQYF. The CDR3 nucleotides are TGCAGTGCTGGTCACAGGGGGGGGAGCTACGAGCAGTACTTC. V gene TRBV20-1 combines with J gene TRBJ2-7; D perhaps matches TRBD1 (8 bases). In germline, CDR1 is DFQATT, CDR2 SNEGSKA (reference sequence). The length of the CDR3 is 14 residues. V was clipped by 5 bases and J by 3 bases, with 17 bases between them.

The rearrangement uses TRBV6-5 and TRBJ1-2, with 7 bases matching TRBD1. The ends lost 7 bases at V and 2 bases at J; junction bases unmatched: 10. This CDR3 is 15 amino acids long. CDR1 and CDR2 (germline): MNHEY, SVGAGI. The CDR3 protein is CASTRGTVKNYGYTF. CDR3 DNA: TGTGCCAGCACCAGAGGGACAGTGAAGAACTATGGCTACACCTTC.

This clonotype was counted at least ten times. CDR3 sequence (DNA): TGTGCCAGCACCCGGGGCTATGAGCAGTTCTTC. It yields the protein CASTRGYEQFF. The rearrangement links TRBV2 to TRBJ2-1; tentatively, D is TRBD1 or TRBD2 (5 bases each). The germline V gene encodes CDR1 SNHLY and CDR2 FYNNEI. The CDR3 contains 11 residues. V shed 7 bases and J shed 8 bases, with 9 bases lying between them.

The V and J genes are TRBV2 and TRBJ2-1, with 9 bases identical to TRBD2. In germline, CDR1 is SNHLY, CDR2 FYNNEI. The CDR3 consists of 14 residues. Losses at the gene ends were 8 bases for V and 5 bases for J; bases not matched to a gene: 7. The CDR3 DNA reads TGTGCCAGCCGCCCCAGCGGGGGGAACAATGAGCAGTTCTTC. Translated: CASRPSGGNNEQFF.

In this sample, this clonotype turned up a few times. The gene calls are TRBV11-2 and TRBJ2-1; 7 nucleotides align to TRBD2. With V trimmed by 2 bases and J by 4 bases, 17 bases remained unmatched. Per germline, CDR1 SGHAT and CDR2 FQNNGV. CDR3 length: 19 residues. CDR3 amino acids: CASSLRGWTRQSYYNEQFF. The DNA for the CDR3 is TGTGCCAGCAGCTTACGGGGGTGGACTAGACAGTCGTATTACAATGAGCAGTTCTTC.